This T cell receptor (beta chain) was obtained from a study of T cell repertoires in cytomegalovirus infection. Study information: CMV infection together with matching HLA type was indicated by public TCR beta signatures.

This clonotype has ten or more counts. Antigen specificity is unknown. Findings of the study overall: Clonotype analysis showed dominance of the ex vivo response by HLA-C-restricted CMV-specific TCR beta clonotypes. Pooled public TCR beta family frequency picked out CMV carriers with the relevant HLA.

The J segment lost 3 bases and the V segment lost 5 bases, leaving 6 bases of the junction unmatched. CDR3 length equals 15 residues. Germline CDR1 reads SGHAT; CDR2 reads FQNNGV. TCRdb reprocessed the reads with MiXCR, giving one entry per CDR3 protein. Of 500,000 or so distinct CDR3 sequences in the sample, 16% were seen once. The sample consisted of CD8+ T cells from PBMCs. The chain uses TRBV11-2 and TRBJ2-2, with 7 positions matching TRBD1. This clonotype was sampled from a human donor in good health (CMV status not recorded). Some clones in this sample may be carry-over from other donors' samples. The CDR3 protein is CASSARDSYTGELFF. In DNA, the CDR3 is TGTGCCAGCAGCGCCCGGGACAGCTACACCGGGGAGCTGTTTTTT.